Given below is one TCR beta chain in context. The target antigen is unknown. The data belong to a study of shared clonotypes between healthy human individuals. At the level of the study: CD4 naive cells filled three plates per donor, CD4 memory three, CD8 naive two and CD8 memory one. Study-wide results and caveats: All-four-donor shared clonotypes had higher generation probabilities than non-shared clonotypes did.

Germline V gene data show CDR1 as SQVTM and CDR2 as ANQGSEA. Trimming cost V 6 bases and J 0 bases, with 17 bases left between them. This CDR3 region has 15 residues. A CD45RA+ naive subset and a CD45RA-negative memory subset were split from CD4+ cells. TCRdb's table, derived via immunoSEQ multiplex PCR, lists solely in-frame clones and lacks some. The sample has 2 million to 2.5 million clones, under 97% seen once. Sample: naive CD4+ T cells sorted from blood. As to subset: CD45RA+ positively selected. The clonotype comes from a man in his late teens or twenties in good health. This sequence joins TRBV29-1 and TRBJ1-1; possible D gene TRBD1, 6 bases. The CDR3 DNA is TGCAGCGTCGGAAACAGGGAACTCTTGAACACTGAAGCTTTCTTT. Protein sequence: CSVGNRELLNTEAFF.